This T cell receptor (beta chain) was obtained from a study of regulatory T cells in long-lasting Graves disease (dated by TCRdb to the early 2020s). Some background on the complete study: In the newly diagnosed Graves' disease group, patients had been taking antithyroid drugs for less than 3 months. Persistent Graves' disease patients were compared with newly diagnosed Graves' disease patients by peripheral blood TCR sequencing and RNA sequencing. The study was conducted in China and was registered as a clinical trial. TCR sequencing covered roughly 13 persistent and 20 newly diagnosed Graves' disease patients, about 35 samples in total. What the work shows at the level of the full study, not this receptor alone: Only the TCR beta chain was sequenced and analyzed. TRBV28, TRBJ1-2 and TRBJ2-5 were preferentially used in persistent disease, while TRBV20-1 and TRBJ2-1 were favored in newly diagnosed disease. More public clonotypes were shared among persistent patients (roughly 3,000) than among newly diagnosed patients (roughly 960). Peripheral blood alone was examined, since thyroid tissue, which constituted the primary lesion, could not be accessed. The authors acknowledged the small sample size as a limitation that may reduce accuracy. Compared with newly diagnosed patients, patients with persistent Graves' disease had lower TCR Shannon entropy and fewer highly expanded clones, which suggests clonal expansion.

From its cysteine to its phenylalanine, the CDR3 spans 12 amino acids. Just CDR3 DNA is preserved here, 36 bases in frame from base 1. CDR1 and CDR2, per the germline V gene (reference sequence), are GTSNPN and SVGIG. The trim is 3 bases for V and 3 bases for J, with a gap of 8 bases between the germline ends. The table lists this clonotype with many counts. The clone's antigen remains unknown. Per-base qualities were not stored, and no clone one base away is much larger. Library construction relied on multiplex PCR. Reads for this sample came from an Illumina HiSeq 4000. TCR beta libraries were built with iRepertoire HTBI primers and Arm-PCR amplification of CDR3 regions. PCR products were gel purified before sequencing. The paper's data handling went like this. Gene usage analysis of CDR3 amino acid clonotypes relied on the 62 TRBV and 12 to 15 TRBJ segments identified across samples. COPE and FqMerger were used to merge the filtered high-quality paired reads into contigs. BLAST was used to align contigs to IMGT TRBV, TRBD and TRBJ reference genes, and CDR3 was defined according to IMGT. Any clonotype with a frequency above 0.1% was classified as a highly expanded clone. Shannon entropy served as the measure of repertoire diversity, while the Gini coefficient captured V-J evenness. A clonotype found in more than one individual was treated as public. The raw public reads went through TCRdb reprocessing: fastp at Q25, MiXCR clone calling, in-frame beta chains kept. Identical CDR3 protein sequences are pooled into one entry, listed with their most common genes and DNA. The V and J calls and clone size are TCRdb's, not the authors'. The sample has roughly 500,000 distinct CDR3 sequences on record, approximately 15% of them singletons. Clones ranked in the top ten supply about 10% of the sample.

The time point label, read with the paper, signifies: newly diagnosed GD, antithyroid drugs for less than 3 months. RNA was extracted from PBMCs in TRIzol for both TCR sequencing and RNA sequencing. The diagnosis of Graves' disease was made according to American Thyroid Association guidelines. The patients came from an endocrinology department in Xi'an, China. Each patient gave about 8.1 milliliters of peripheral blood, collected in an EDTA anticoagulant tube. Ficoll Paque Plus density gradient separation was used to isolate PBMCs, and no further T cell sorting was done. RNA quality was checked with an Agilent 2100 Bioanalyzer and agarose gel, and concentration with a NanoDrop 2000. The same data also contributed to another study, on T cells in Graves' hyperthyroidism and ophthalmopathy. According to the second study: Stable Graves' hyperthyroidism was defined as no progression to ophthalmopathy during 18 months of follow-up. Hyperthyroidism patients were newly diagnosed, had a disease duration of under 2 months, and were aged 18 to 65 years. Exclusion was applied to patients with uncontrolled infections, other autoimmune diseases, pregnancy or lactation. Diagnoses were established on the basis of clinical symptoms, serum thyroxine and TRAb, thyroid ultrasound, and orbital computed tomography. The first round of RT-PCR for the TCR CDR3 was performed with the HTBI primer set and the Qiagen OneStep RT-PCR kit. Most expanded thyroid clonotypes (frequency above 0.001) were also detected in blood, a finding suggesting that blood repertoires may reflect thyroid immune responses. A 13 V-J signature model separated ophthalmopathy from stable hyperthyroidism, with 87.88% sensitivity and roughly 81% specificity in cross-validation and 80%/75% in testing. During validation, the model predicted progression to ophthalmopathy a median of approximately six months ahead of onset, with around 65% sensitivity and roughly 72% specificity. A discovery cohort of about 95 patients, roughly 45 with Graves' ophthalmopathy and about 60 with stable Graves' hyperthyroidism, was used to find distinguishing TCR V-J signatures. Whether ophthalmopathy could be predicted prospectively was tested in an independent validation cohort made up of under 20 hyperthyroidism patients plus 17 patients who later progressed to ophthalmopathy. The approximately 100 discovery patients were randomly divided into training and test sets at a 7:3 ratio. In addition, the study compared T-cell repertoires in thyroid tissue and in blood from five to seven Graves' hyperthyroidism patients. After blood sampling, hyperthyroidism patients were treated with methimazole at a starting dose of 30 mg daily, and ophthalmopathy patients were treated with high-dose intravenous methylprednisolone. Libraries were constructed in a second round of multiplex PCR, after which size selection and purification were performed. Libraries were sequenced paired-end with 100 bp reads on an Illumina HiSeq2000. SOAPnuke was used to process the raw data, removing reads that contained adapters or uncalled bases, had a mean Phred below 15, or lacked an exact match to the constant primer or identifier. COPE v1.2.5 was used to merge high-quality paired reads, and clonotypes were defined as unique nucleotide sequences. MiTCR v1.1 was used to align clonotypes to the IMGT TRBV, TRBD and TRBJ reference segments. Analysis was restricted to V-J combinations with a frequency above 0.0001, which covered approximately 99% of repertoires. The TCS score was defined as the ratio of F50 (clonal expansion) to E x V (chaos), calculated using BLOSUM62-based TCRdist between CDR3 peptides within each V-J. Welch's t-statistics and random forest reduced 514 V-J features to 10 to 15, which were used in a naive Bayes classifier (R e1071). Sample size was not statistically predetermined, and blinding of investigators to group allocation was not performed. According to the paper, TCR Vbeta CDR3 sequencing was carried out on over 130 peripheral blood samples, which came from some 41 ophthalmopathy, 75 or so hyperthyroidism and approximately 17 progressor patients.

The chain is encoded by TRBV30 joined to TRBJ1-2; the D gene cannot be named for sure. The clonotype was recovered from a man aged 25 to 45 with Graves disease. Donor details come from another sample of the same person, matched by shared clones. The sequenced sample was peripheral blood mononuclear cells (PBMCs), obtained at new diagnosis, from a patient treated with antithyroid drugs. CDR3 sequence: CAWSGRDYGYTF. Read as DNA, the sequence is TGTGCCTGGAGCGGTAGGGACTATGGCTACACCTTC.